Described below is a single T cell receptor beta chain sequence and its context. Its antigen is not known. This sample includes further DNA sequences coding for the same CDR3. PCR primers comprised 60 Vbeta and 13 Jbeta primers. Data came from immunoSEQ multiplex PCR; TCRdb stores just in-frame clones and leaves some out. The table shows some 150,000 clones, with around 62% occurring only once. This sample is drawn from a study of cytomegalovirus exposure and HLA in healthy donors. V lost 8 bases and J lost 5; bases outside the gene matches: 8. Germline loops: CDR1 SQVTM, CDR2 ANQGSEA. The CDR3 runs to 12 residues. Study conclusions and caveats: Equally common other TCR beta chains were less clonally expanded than HLA-associated ones, a later analysis found.

Sample: PBMCs. The TCR was taken from a man between 40 and 49 years old in good health and CMV-seronegative. The V call is TRBV29-1, the J call TRBJ2-5; 7 nucleotides line up with TRBD1. The CDR3 DNA sequence: TGCAGCTCCTCGACAGGGATTGAGACCCAGTACTTC. The encoded protein is CSSSTGIETQYF.